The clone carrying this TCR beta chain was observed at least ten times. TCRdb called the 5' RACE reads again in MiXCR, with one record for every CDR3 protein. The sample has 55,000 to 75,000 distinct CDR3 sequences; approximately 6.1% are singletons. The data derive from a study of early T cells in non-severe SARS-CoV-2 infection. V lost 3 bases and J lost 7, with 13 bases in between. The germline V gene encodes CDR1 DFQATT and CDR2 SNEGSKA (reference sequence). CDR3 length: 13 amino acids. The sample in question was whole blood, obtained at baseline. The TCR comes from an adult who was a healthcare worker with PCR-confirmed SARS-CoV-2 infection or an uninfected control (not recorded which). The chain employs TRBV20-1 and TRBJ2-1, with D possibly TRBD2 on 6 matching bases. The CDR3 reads CSARGSGLNEQFF. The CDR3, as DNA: TGCAGTGCTAGGGGGAGCGGACTAAATGAGCAGTTCTTC.